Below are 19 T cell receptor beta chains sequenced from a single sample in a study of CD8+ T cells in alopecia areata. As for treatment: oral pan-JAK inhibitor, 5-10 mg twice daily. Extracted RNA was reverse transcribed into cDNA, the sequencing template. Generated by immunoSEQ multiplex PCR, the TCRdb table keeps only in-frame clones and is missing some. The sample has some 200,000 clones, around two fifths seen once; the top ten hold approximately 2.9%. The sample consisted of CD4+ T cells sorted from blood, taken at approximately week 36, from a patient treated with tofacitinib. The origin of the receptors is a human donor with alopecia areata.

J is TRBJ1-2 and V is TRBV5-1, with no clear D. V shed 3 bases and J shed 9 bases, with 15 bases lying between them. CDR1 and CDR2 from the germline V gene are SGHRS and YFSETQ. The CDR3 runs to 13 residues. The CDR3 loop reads CASSSNVGSRYTF. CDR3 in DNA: TGCGCCAGCAGCTCCAACGTAGGGTCCCGCTACACCTTC.

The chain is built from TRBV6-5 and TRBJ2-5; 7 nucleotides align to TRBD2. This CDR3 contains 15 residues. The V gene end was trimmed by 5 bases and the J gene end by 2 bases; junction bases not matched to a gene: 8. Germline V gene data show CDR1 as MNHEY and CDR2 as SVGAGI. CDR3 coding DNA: TGTGCCAGCAGTCCCGGGACTACCCGTCAAGAGACCCAGTACTTC. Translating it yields CASSPGTTRQETQYF.

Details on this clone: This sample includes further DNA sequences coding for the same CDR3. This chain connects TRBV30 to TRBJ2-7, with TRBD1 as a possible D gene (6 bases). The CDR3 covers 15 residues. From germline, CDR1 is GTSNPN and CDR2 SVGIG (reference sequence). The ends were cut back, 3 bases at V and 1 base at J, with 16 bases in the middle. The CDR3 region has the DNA TGTGCCTGGAGAGAACCCGGGCAGGGGTCCTACGAGCAGTACTTC. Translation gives CAWREPGQGSYEQYF.

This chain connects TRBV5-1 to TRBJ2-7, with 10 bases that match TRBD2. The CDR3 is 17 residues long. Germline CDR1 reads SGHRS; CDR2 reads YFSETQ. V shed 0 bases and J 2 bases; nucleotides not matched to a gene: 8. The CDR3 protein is CASSLDASGSIPYEQYF. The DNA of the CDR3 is TGCGCCAGCAGCTTGGATGCTAGCGGGAGCATCCCCTACGAGCAGTACTTC.

This chain's CDR3 is CASRAGQNTGELFF. The DNA for the CDR3 is TGTGCCAGTCGGGCGGGACAGAACACCGGGGAGCTGTTTTTT. The chain carries TRBV9 and TRBJ2-2, with D perhaps assigned TRBD1 or TRBD2 (6 bases each). This CDR3 has 14 amino acids. Trimming removed 8 bases at V and 1 base at J, with 12 bases between. CDR1 is SGDLS and CDR2 is YYNGEE in the germline V gene. The full variable domain, rest sourced from reference TRBV9 and TRBJ2-2, is DSGVTQTPKHLITATGQRVTLRCSPRSGDLSVYWYQQSLDQGLQFLIQYYNGEERAKGNILERFSAQQFPDLHSELNLSSLELGDSALYFCASRAGQNTGELFFGEGSRLTVL.

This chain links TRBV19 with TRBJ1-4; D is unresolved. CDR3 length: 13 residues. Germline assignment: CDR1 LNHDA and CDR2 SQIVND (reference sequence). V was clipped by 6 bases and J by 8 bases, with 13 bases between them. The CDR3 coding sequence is TGTGCCAGTAGCCCGTTGGGCAGGGAAAAACTGTTTTTT. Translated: CASSPLGREKLFF. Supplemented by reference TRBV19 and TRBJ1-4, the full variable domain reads DGGITQSPKYLFRKEGQNVTLSCEQNLNHDAMYWYRQDPGQGLRLIYYSQIVNDFQKGDIAEGYSVSREKKESFPLTVTSAQKNPTAFYLCASSPLGREKLFFGSGTQLSVL.

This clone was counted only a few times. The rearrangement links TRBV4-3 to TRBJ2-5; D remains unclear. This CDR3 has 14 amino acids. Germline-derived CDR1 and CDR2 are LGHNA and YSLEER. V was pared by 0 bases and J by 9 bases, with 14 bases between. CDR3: CASSQDTGYAAQYF. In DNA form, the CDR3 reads TGCGCCAGCAGCCAAGACACCGGATACGCGGCCCAGTACTTC.

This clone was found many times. As DNA, the CDR3 is TGTGCCAGCAGCGTACCGAGAGAGGCGGGAGTCGGCTACAATGAGCAGTTCTTC. Its protein is CASSVPREAGVGYNEQFF. This sequence joins TRBV9 and TRBJ2-1; 7 bases are shared with TRBD2. V shed 1 base, J shed 3 bases, and the junction held 13 bases outside the gene matches. The CDR3 consists of 18 residues. CDR1 is SGDLS, CDR2 YYNGEE, per germline.

In nucleotides, the CDR3 is TGTGCCTGGAGTCCCCTAGCGGGAGTAGAAGATACGCAGTATTTT. As protein: CAWSPLAGVEDTQYF. The chain joins TRBV30 to TRBJ2-3, with 10 bases lining up with TRBD2. CDR1 GTSNPN and CDR2 SVGIG come from the germline V gene (reference sequence). V gave up 2 bases and J gave up 5 bases; unmatched junction bases: 7. The CDR3 runs 15 residues.

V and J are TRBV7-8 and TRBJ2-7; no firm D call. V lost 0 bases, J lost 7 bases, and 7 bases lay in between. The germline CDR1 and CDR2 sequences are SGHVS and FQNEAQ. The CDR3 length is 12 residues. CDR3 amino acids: CASSLARAEQYF. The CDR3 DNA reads TGTGCCAGCAGCTTAGCGCGAGCTGAGCAGTACTTC.

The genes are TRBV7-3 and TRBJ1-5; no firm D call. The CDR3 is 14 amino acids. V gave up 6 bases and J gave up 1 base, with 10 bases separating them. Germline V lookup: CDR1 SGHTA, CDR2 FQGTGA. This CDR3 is CASSPPGSNQPQHF. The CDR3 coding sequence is TGTGCCAGCAGTCCTCCAGGAAGCAATCAGCCCCAGCATTTT. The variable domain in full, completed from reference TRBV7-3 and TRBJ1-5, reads GAGVSQTPSNKVTEKGKYVELRCDPISGHTALYWYRQSLGQGPEFLIYFQGTGAADDSGLPNDRFFAVRPEGSVSTLKIQRTERGDSAVYLCASSPPGSNQPQHFGDGTRLSIL.

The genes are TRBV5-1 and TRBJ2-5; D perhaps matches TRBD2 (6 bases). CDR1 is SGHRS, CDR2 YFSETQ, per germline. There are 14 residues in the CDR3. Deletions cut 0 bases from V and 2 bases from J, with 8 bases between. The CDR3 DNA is TGCGCCAGCAGCTTGGTAGCGGCACAAGAGACCCAGTACTTC. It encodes CASSLVAAQETQYF.

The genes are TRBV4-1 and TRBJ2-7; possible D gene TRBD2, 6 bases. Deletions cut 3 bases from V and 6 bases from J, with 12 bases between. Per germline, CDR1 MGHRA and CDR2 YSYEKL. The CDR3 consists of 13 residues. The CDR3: CASSQETEGEQYF. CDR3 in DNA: TGCGCCAGCAGCCAGGAGACGGAGGGCGAGCAGTACTTC.

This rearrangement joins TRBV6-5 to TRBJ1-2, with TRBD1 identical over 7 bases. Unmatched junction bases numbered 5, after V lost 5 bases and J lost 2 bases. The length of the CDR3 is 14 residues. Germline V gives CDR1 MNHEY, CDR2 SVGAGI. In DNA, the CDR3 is TGTGCCAGCAGTAAACAGGGGTCCAACTATGGCTACACCTTC. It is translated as CASSKQGSNYGYTF.

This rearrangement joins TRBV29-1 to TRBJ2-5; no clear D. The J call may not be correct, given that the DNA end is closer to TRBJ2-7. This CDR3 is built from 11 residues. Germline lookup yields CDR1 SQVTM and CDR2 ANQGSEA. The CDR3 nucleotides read TGCAGCGTTAGCGAGGTAGGCGAGCAGTACTTC. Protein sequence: CSVSEVGEQYF.

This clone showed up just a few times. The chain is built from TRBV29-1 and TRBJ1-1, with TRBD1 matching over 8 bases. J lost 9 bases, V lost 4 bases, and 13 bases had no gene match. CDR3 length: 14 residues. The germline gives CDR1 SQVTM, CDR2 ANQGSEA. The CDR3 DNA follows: TGCAGCGTTGTCCTAAGCAGAGGGACAGGACAAGCTTTCTTT. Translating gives CSVVLSRGTGQAFF. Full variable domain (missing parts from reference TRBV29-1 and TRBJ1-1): SAVISQKPSRDICQRGTSLTIQCQVDSQVTMMFWYRQQPGQSLTLIATANQGSEATYESGFVIDKFPISRPNLTFSTLTVSNMSPEDSSIYLCSVVLSRGTGQAFFGQGTRLTVV.

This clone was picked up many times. The CDR3 loop reads CASSLVPARYGYTF. The CDR3 DNA reads as TGTGCCAGCAGCTTGGTTCCGGCCCGCTATGGCTACACCTTC. This chain uses TRBV5-8 with TRBJ1-2; D not resolved. Germline-derived CDR1 and CDR2 are SGHTS and YDEGEE. The length of the CDR3 is 14 residues. V gave up 0 bases and J gave up 4 bases, with 10 bases separating them.

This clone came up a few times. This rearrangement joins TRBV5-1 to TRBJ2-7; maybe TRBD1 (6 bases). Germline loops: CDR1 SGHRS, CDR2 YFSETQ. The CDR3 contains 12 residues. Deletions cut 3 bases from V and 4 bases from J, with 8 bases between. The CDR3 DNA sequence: TGCGCCAGCAGCTCCACAGGGTACGAGCAGTACTTC. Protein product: CASSSTGYEQYF.

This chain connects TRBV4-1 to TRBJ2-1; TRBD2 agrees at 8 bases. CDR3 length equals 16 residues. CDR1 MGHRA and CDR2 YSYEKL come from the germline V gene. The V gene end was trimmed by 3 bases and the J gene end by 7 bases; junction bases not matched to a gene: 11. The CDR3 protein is CASSQELAVVGNEQFF. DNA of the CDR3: TGCGCCAGCAGCCAGGAACTAGCGGTCGTTGGGAATGAGCAGTTCTTC.